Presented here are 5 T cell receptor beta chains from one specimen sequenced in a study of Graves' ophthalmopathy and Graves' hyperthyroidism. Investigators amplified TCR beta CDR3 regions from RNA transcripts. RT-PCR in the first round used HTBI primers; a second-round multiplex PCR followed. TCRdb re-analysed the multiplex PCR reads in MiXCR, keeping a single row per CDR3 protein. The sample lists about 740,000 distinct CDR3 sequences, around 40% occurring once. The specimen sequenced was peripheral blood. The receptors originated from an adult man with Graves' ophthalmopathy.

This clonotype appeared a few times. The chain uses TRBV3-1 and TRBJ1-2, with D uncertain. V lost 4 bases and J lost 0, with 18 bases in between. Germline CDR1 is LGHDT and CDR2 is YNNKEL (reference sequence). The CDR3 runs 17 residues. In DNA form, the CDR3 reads TGTGCCAGCAGCCGGCGCGTTGGTGGCACCGCTAACTATGGCTACACCTTC. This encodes CASSRRVGGTANYGYTF.

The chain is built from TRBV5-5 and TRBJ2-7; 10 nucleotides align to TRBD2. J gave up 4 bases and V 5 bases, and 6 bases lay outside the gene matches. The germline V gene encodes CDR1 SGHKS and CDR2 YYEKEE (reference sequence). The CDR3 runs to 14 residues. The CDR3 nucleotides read TGTGCCAGCAGTCCCTCGACTAGCGGGTACGAGCAGTACTTC. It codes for CASSPSTSGYEQYF.

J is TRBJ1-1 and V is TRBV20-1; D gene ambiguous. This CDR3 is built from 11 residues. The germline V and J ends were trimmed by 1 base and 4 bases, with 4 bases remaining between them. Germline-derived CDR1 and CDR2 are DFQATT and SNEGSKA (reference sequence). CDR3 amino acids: CSARGPTEAFF. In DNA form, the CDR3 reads TGCAGTGCTAGAGGGCCCACTGAAGCTTTCTTT.

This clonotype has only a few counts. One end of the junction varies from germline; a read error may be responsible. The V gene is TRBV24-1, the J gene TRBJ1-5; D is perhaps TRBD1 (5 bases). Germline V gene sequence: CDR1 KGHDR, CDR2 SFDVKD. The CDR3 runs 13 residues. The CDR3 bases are TGTGCCAGCAGTTCCAGACAGCATCAGCCCCAGCATTTT. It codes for CASSSRQHQPQHF.

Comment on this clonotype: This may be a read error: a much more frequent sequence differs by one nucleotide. The CDR3 region has the DNA TGTGCCAGCAGCCCCCACCTGACTAGCGGGGGGTCGACCCAGTACTTC. Its protein product is CASSPHLTSGGSTQYF. The chain uses TRBV11-1 and TRBJ2-7; 13 bases line up with TRBD2. The J call may be mistaken, given a closer DNA end match to TRBJ2-5. This CDR3 has 16 residues. In germline, CDR1 is SGHAT, CDR2 FQDESV (reference sequence).